The 26 T cell receptor beta chains given below trace back to one sample, sequenced in a study of T cells after yellow fever vaccination. TCRdb re-derived calls from the 5' RACE reads in MiXCR, one entry per CDR3 protein. In the table there are about 350,000 distinct CDR3 sequences, approximately 10% of which are singletons. The source was PBMCs, collected on the day of the first yellow fever vaccination. These receptors were obtained from a man aged 18 to 29 who received the YFV17D yellow fever vaccine.

This clonotype was counted between two and nine times. This chain joins TRBV6-2 or TRBV6-3 and TRBJ1-2; D is perhaps TRBD1 (5 bases). The germline V gene has CDR1 MNHEY and CDR2 SVGEGT. The V end lost 2 bases, the J end lost 5 bases, and 15 bases lay between the germline ends. This CDR3 is 15 amino acids long. CDR3 in DNA: TGTGCCAGCAGTTACCGGGACCGCTTACTTTATGGCTACACCTTC. It specifies CASSYRDRLLYGYTF.

The chain uses TRBV6-5 and TRBJ1-1; D remains unclear. Trimming shortened V by 0 bases and J by 4 bases, and 9 bases separated the two germline ends. The germline V gene encodes CDR1 MNHEY and CDR2 SVGAGI. CDR3 length: 14 residues. The CDR3 coding sequence is TGTGCCAGCAGTTACTCCGCATTGGGCACTGAAGCTTTCTTT. Amino acids: CASSYSALGTEAFF.

The table lists this clonotype with a few counts. This chain joins TRBV5-1 and TRBJ2-7, with D possibly matching TRBD1 (5 bases). From germline, CDR1 is SGHRS and CDR2 YFSETQ. Trimming cost V 5 bases and J 2 bases, with 14 bases left between them. The CDR3 sequence is 14 residues long. In DNA form, the CDR3 reads TGCGCCAGCAGGCCAGGGCCTCGTACCTACGAGCAGTACGTC. Its protein product is CASRPGPRTYEQYV.

This clonotype was seen more than once but under ten times. J is TRBJ1-1 and V is TRBV2; no reliable D call. CDR1 SNHLY and CDR2 FYNNEI come from the germline V gene. The CDR3 consists of 13 residues. V was shortened by 2 bases and J by 3 bases, with 7 bases between the two germline ends. CDR3: CASSEQVYTEAFF. The CDR3, as DNA: TGTGCCAGCAGTGAACAGGTCTACACTGAAGCTTTCTTT.

The sample holds a few counts of this clonotype. The chain joins TRBV5-6 to TRBJ2-7; 7 bases fit TRBD2. The CDR3 spans 15 residues. Germline assignment: CDR1 SGHDT and CDR2 YYEEEE. Germline trimming cut 6 bases from V and 2 bases from J; bases unmatched to any gene: 11. The CDR3 bases are TGTGCCAGCAAGAGCGGGATAACGAGCCCCTACGAGCAGTACGTC. Translated, it gives CASKSGITSPYEQYV.

In this sample, this clonotype turned up a few times. The rearrangement uses TRBV6-5 and TRBJ2-4; D might be TRBD1 or TRBD2, each matching 5 bases. The CDR3 contains 15 residues. V was clipped by 0 bases and J by 5 bases, with 11 bases between them. Germline V gene data show CDR1 as MNHEY and CDR2 as SVGAGI. The CDR3 spells CASSYSVGVQNIQYF. In DNA, the CDR3 is TGTGCCAGCAGTTACTCGGTGGGGGTCCAAAACATTCAGTACTTC.

This clonotype was observed at least ten times. V gene TRBV5-4 combines with J gene TRBJ2-7; 7 bases are shared with TRBD1. The CDR3 is 13 residues long. After removal of 4 bases from V and 7 bases from J, the junction contained 8 bases not matched to a gene. Germline V gene sequence: CDR1 SGHNT, CDR2 YYREEE (reference sequence). CDR3 sequence (DNA): TGTGCCAGCAGCAAGCCGGGACAGTCTGAGCAGTACTTC. It translates to CASSKPGQSEQYF.

The chain combines TRBV10-3 with TRBJ2-7; 8 bases are shared with TRBD1. The CDR3 sequence is 16 residues long. The J segment lost 6 bases and the V segment lost 2 bases, leaving 12 bases of the junction unmatched. The germline gives CDR1 ENHRY, CDR2 SYGVKD. CDR3 amino acids: CAISEVGQGAKAEQYF. CDR3 in DNA: TGTGCCATCAGTGAGGTGGGGCAGGGGGCGAAGGCCGAGCAGTACTTC.

This clonotype showed up many times. V is TRBV7-2 and J is TRBJ2-2, with D possibly being TRBD2 (5 bases). This CDR3 has 14 residues. Looked up from germline, CDR1 is SGHTA and CDR2 is FQGNSA. Trimming cost V 1 base and J 5 bases, with 8 bases left between them. In nucleotides, the CDR3 is TGTGCCAGCAGCTTAGTAGGGAGTACCGGGGAGCTGTTTTTT. Its protein product is CASSLVGSTGELFF.

A note on this clonotype: A read error is possible here, since a much larger clone lies one base away. V is TRBV7-2 and J is TRBJ2-3, with a weak D call TRBD2 (6 bases). The CDR3 covers 15 residues. Germline V CDR1 and CDR2: SGHTA, FQGNSA. CDR3 sequence reads: CSSSPYGAGGDTQYF. CDR3 DNA sequence: TGTTCCAGCAGTCCGTACGGAGCGGGTGGAGATACGCAGTATTTT.

The V and J genes are TRBV6-1 and TRBJ2-1; D gene uncertain. The CDR3 length is 15 residues. Trimming cost V 6 bases and J 4 bases, with 16 bases left between them. Per germline, CDR1 MNHNS and CDR2 SASEGT. The DNA for the CDR3 is TGTGCCAGCAGGTCAGGTTGGCGTTCGTACAATGAGCAGTTCTTC. Its translation is CASRSGWRSYNEQFF.

This sequence joins TRBV4-2 and TRBJ2-5; D unclear. The CDR3 covers 14 residues. Trimming shortened V by 4 bases and J by 5 bases, and 14 bases separated the two germline ends. CDR1 is LGHNA, CDR2 YNFKEQ, per germline. In nucleotides, the CDR3 is TGTGCCAGCAGCCGGCCAGTGGTCGGGGAGACCCAGTACTTC. Translating it yields CASSRPVVGETQYF.

The rearrangement joins TRBV20-1 to TRBJ1-1; unclear D gene. V lost 0 bases to trimming and J lost 3 bases, with 11 bases between them. CDR3 length: 14 amino acids. Germline V gene data show CDR1 as DFQATT and CDR2 as SNEGSKA (reference sequence). The CDR3 DNA follows: TGCAGTGCTAGAGATCATCGGGGATACACTGAAGCTTTCTTT. It codes for CSARDHRGYTEAFF.

The gene calls are TRBV27 and TRBJ2-7; perhaps TRBD1 as D (6 bases). The germline V and J ends were trimmed by 5 bases and 4 bases, with 15 bases remaining between them. Germline V CDR1 and CDR2: MNHEY, SMNVEV (reference sequence). The CDR3 spans 14 residues. In DNA, the CDR3 is TGTGCCAGCAGTCCCGGGACACCTAATTACGAGCAGTACGTC. It yields the protein CASSPGTPNYEQYV.

The V gene is TRBV23-1, the J gene TRBJ2-1, with D possibly being TRBD2 (6 bases). TRBV23-1 is annotated as an ORF whose role is uncertain. V was pared by 4 bases and J by 10 bases, with 20 bases between. CDR3 length: 15 residues. The CDR3 DNA is TGCGCCAGCAGTCTCCCCCTCCCGGGGGTTCGGGAGCAGTTCTTC. Protein sequence: CASSLPLPGVREQFF.

This clonotype was recorded many times. This rearrangement joins TRBV11-2 to TRBJ1-6, with no clear D. The CDR3 runs 15 residues. V lost 2 bases and J 13 bases, leaving 18 bases between the germline ends. CDR1 is SGHAT, CDR2 FQNNGV, per germline. The CDR3 DNA reads as TGTGCCAGCAGCTTATCGTTGGAGGGTTATCGGCCCCTCCACTTT. It encodes CASSLSLEGYRPLHF.

The rearrangement links TRBV6-2 or TRBV6-3 to TRBJ2-2, with TRBD2 identical over 8 bases. Trimming at V came to 5 bases and at J to 9 bases, leaving 14 bases not matched to a gene. Germline CDR1 MNHEY, CDR2 SVGEGT. There are 16 residues in the CDR3. CDR3 nucleotide sequence: TGTGCCAGCAGTCACCTGGGACTAGGGAAGAAAAGGGAGCTGTTTTTT. It codes for CASSHLGLGKKRELFF.

This clonotype turned up a few times. The chain's CDR3 is CASSEDRGFATNEKLFF. The DNA for the CDR3 is TGTGCCAGCAGCGAGGACAGGGGATTTGCAACTAATGAAAAACTGTTTTTT. This sequence joins TRBV7-9 and TRBJ1-4; 9 nucleotides align to TRBD1. The J segment lost 0 bases and the V segment lost 5 bases, leaving 7 bases of the junction unmatched. Germline V gives CDR1 SEHNR, CDR2 FQNEAQ (reference sequence). This CDR3 has 17 amino acids. Filled out from reference TRBV7-9 and TRBJ1-4, the complete variable domain reads DTGVSQNPRHKITKRGQNVTFRCDPISEHNRLYWYRQTLGQGPEFLTYFQNEAQLEKSRLLSDRFSAERPKGSFSTLEIQRTEQGDSAMYLCASSEDRGFATNEKLFFGSGTQLSVL.

V is TRBV10-3 and J is TRBJ1-1, with 9 bases that match TRBD1. The J segment lost 4 bases and the V segment lost 4 bases, leaving 4 bases of the junction unmatched. The germline gives CDR1 ENHRY, CDR2 SYGVKD. This CDR3 region has 14 residues. The CDR3 region is CAISGGQGATEAFF. Here the CDR3 DNA reads TGTGCCATCAGTGGGGGACAGGGTGCCACTGAAGCTTTCTTT.

A few counts support this clonotype. V gene TRBV18 combines with J gene TRBJ2-4; 7 bases line up with TRBD1. With V trimmed by 1 base and J by 2 bases, 2 bases remained unmatched. This CDR3 has 15 amino acids. Germline V CDR1 and CDR2: KGHSH, LQKENI. The chain's CDR3 is CASSPQGATKNIQYF. DNA for the CDR3: TGTGCCAGCTCACCACAGGGGGCGACCAAAAACATTCAGTACTTC. Based on the CDR3 plus reference TRBV18 and TRBJ2-4, the full variable domain is NAGVMQNPRHLVRRRGQEARLRCSPMKGHSHVYWYRQLPEEGLKFMVYLQKENIIDESGMPKERFSAEFPKEGPSILRIQQVVRGDSAAYFCASSPQGATKNIQYFGAGTRLSVL.

This clonotype has a handful of counts. V gene TRBV5-1 combines with J gene TRBJ2-2, with TRBD1 identical over 11 bases. After removal of 0 bases from V and 4 bases from J, the junction contained 2 bases not matched to a gene. Germline V gives CDR1 SGHRS, CDR2 YFSETQ. The CDR3 is made up of 16 amino acids. This CDR3 is CASSLEGQGGTGELFF. Here the CDR3 DNA reads TGCGCCAGCAGCTTGGAGGGACAGGGGGGCACCGGGGAGCTGTTTTTT.

This clonotype appeared a few times. V usage is TRBV12-3 or TRBV12-4 and J usage is TRBJ1-5, with D tentatively TRBD1 (5 bases). The germline V and J ends were trimmed by 3 bases and 5 bases, with 11 bases remaining between them. The CDR3 length is 14 residues. The CDR3 sequence: CASSLGLGHQPQHF. The CDR3 bases are TGTGCCAGCAGTTTGGGGTTGGGGCATCAGCCCCAGCATTTT.

This clonotype was recorded a few times. This chain uses TRBV28 with TRBJ1-1; D possibly corresponds to TRBD1 (5 bases). CDR1 is MDHEN, CDR2 SYDVKM, per germline. The germline V and J ends were trimmed by 7 bases and 6 bases, with 12 bases remaining between them. This CDR3 comprises 12 residues. CDR3 amino acids: CASTLVGAEAFF. DNA of the CDR3: TGTGCCAGCACCCTGGTGGGGGCTGAAGCTTTCTTT.

This clonotype has more than one count but fewer than ten. This chain connects TRBV3-1 to TRBJ1-2; 10 bases align to TRBD1. The CDR3 runs to 16 residues. Germline loops: CDR1 LGHDT, CDR2 YNNKEL (reference sequence). Losses at the gene ends were 3 bases for V and 2 bases for J; bases not matched to a gene: 6. CDR3 in amino acids: CASSQPGQGGNYGYTF. In DNA form, the CDR3 reads TGTGCCAGCAGCCAGCCCGGACAGGGGGGGAACTATGGCTACACCTTC.

This clonotype has just a few counts. The chain has TRBV5-1 and TRBJ2-1, with a tentative D call TRBD2 (6 bases). CDR1 is SGHRS, CDR2 YFSETQ, per germline. The CDR3 covers 15 residues. The ends were cut back, 1 base at V and 3 bases at J, with 11 bases in the middle. The chain's CDR3 is CASSLNGGNYNEQFF. The CDR3, as DNA: TGCGCCAGCAGCTTGAACGGGGGAAACTACAATGAGCAGTTCTTC.

V is TRBV20-1 and J is TRBJ1-4, with D maybe TRBD1 (6 bases). This CDR3 has 15 residues. CDR1 is DFQATT and CDR2 is SNEGSKA in the germline V gene (reference sequence). V was pared by 0 bases and J by 8 bases, with 16 bases between. CDR3 DNA sequence: TGCAGTGCTAGAGATCTGGCAGGGGATCACGAAAAACTGTTTTTT. This gives the protein CSARDLAGDHEKLFF.